One sample yielded the 2 T cell receptor beta chains listed below, sequenced in a study of response to subunit inactivated influenza vaccine. MiXCR, applied by TCRdb to the RT-PCR reads, yields one record per CDR3 protein. The table lists 800,000 or so distinct CDR3 sequences, about 20% of them singletons, with about 10% in the top ten. This specimen consisted of PBMCs from blood, obtained about 5 days after vaccination. The receptors were sampled from a man aged 50-59 years who received an inactivated influenza vaccine.

Ten or more counts support this clonotype. The J gene is TRBJ2-5, the V gene TRBV7-6; no clear D. Trimming took off 5 bases at V and 2 bases at J, with 9 bases between the two ends. The CDR3 totals 13 residues. The germline V gene encodes CDR1 SGHVS and CDR2 FNYEAQ. The CDR3 bases are TGTGCCAGCAGCGGTCATAAGCAAGAGACCCAGTACTTC. This encodes CASSGHKQETQYF. Together with reference TRBV7-6 and TRBJ2-5, the CDR3 gives the full variable domain: GAGVSQSPRYKVTKRGQDVALRCDPISGHVSLYWYRQALGQGPEFLTYFNYEAQQDKSGLPNDRFSAERPEGSISTLTIQRTEQRDSAMYRCASSGHKQETQYFGPGTRLLVL.

The CDR3 here is CASSSRLAGDVAGELFF. The CDR3 bases are TGCGCCAGCAGCTCACGACTAGCGGGAGATGTAGCCGGGGAGCTGTTTTTT. The J gene is TRBJ2-2, the V gene TRBV4-3, with TRBD2 matching over 12 bases. CDR3 size: 17 residues. With V trimmed by 5 bases and J by 6 bases, 10 bases remained unmatched. CDR1 and CDR2 from the germline V gene are LGHNA and YSLEER.